The entry below gives a single TCR beta chain sequence along with its context. Produced via immunoSEQ multiplex PCR; TCRdb's table is partial and in-frame only. The sample carries tens of thousands of clones, about 80% recorded once. The CDR3 spans 17 residues. The junction had 7 bases not matched to a gene; V was cut back by 5 bases and J by 1 base. The V gene's germline CDR1 is LNHDA and CDR2 SQIVND (reference sequence). This entry comes from a study of blood T cell repertoires in COVID-19. V and J are TRBV19 and TRBJ2-1; 11 bases align to TRBD2. The source material was peripheral blood. The source of this sequence is a man in his sixties or seventies with acute or convalescent COVID-19. Here the CDR3 DNA reads TGTGCCAGTAGTGGGATTCTAGCGGGAGGTTCCTACAATGAGCAGTTCTTC. This codes for CASSGILAGGSYNEQFF.